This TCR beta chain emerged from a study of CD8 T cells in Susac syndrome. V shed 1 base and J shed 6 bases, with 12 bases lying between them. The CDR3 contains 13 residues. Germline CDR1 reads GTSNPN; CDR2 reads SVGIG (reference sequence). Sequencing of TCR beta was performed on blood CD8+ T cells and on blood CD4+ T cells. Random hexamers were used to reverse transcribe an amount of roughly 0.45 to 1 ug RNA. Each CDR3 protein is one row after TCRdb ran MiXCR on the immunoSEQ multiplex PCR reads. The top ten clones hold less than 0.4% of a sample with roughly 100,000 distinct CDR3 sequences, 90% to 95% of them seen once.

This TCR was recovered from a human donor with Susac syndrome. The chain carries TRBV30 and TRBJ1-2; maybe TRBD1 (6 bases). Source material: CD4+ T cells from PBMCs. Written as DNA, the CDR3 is TGTGCCTGGAGTGCAGGGGAATCGAATGGCTACACCTTC. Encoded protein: CAWSAGESNGYTF.